Described below is a single T cell receptor (beta chain) sequence and its context. Its antigen is not known. This entry is derived from a study of T cells expressing NK-cell markers. About the study: The authors derived TCR beta repertoires from sorted CD3+CD56+NKG2C+, CD3+CD56+NKG2C- and CD3+CD56-NKG2C+ T cells.

Study findings and constraints: Nothing established the HCMV specificity of expanded NKG2C+ T cell clones.

A 5'RACE template switching approach incorporating UMIs was used to make TCR beta cDNA. TCRdb reprocessed the 5' RACE reads and stores each CDR3 protein as one record, lacking DNA. This sample carries about 15,000 distinct CDR3 sequences, with around three fifths going to the ten biggest clones. This CDR3 spans 15 amino acids. Germline CDR1 reads LGHNA; CDR2 reads YNFKEQ. The V gene is TRBV4-2, the J gene TRBJ1-2; TCRdb designates TRBD1, a call that cannot be tested without DNA. This clonotype was obtained from a man between 18 and 69 years old in good health. The sample taken for sequencing was blood T cells: a sorted CD56 or NKG2C T cell subset, CD4+ or CD8+ T cells, or bulk PBMC T cells (not recorded which). The CDR3 sequence: CASSQDGTGNYGYTF.